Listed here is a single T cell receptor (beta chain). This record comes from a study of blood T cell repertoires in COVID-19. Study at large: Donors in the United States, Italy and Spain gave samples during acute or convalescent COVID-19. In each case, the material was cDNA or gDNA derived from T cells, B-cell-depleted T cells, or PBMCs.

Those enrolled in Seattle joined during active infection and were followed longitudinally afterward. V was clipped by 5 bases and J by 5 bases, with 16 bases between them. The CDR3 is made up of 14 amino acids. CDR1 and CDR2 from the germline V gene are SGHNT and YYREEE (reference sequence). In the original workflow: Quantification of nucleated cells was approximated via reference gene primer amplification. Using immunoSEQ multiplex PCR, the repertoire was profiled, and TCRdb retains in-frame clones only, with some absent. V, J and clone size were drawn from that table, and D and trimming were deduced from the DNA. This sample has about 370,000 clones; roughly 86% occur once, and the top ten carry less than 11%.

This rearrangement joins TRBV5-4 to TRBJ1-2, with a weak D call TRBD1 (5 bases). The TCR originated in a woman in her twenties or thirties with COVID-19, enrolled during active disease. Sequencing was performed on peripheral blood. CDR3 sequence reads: CASRRQGGPYGYTF. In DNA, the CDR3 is TGTGCCAGCAGAAGGCAGGGAGGCCCGTATGGCTACACCTTC.